This T cell receptor beta chain was profiled in a study of blood T cell dynamics during melanoma immunotherapy. Measured with immunoSEQ multiplex PCR; TCRdb has only the in-frame clones, and not every one. Here the sample spans some 20,000 clones, roughly 87% being singletons. Time point: week 3, after first cycle of checkpoint inhibitor. The specimen comprised blood, sampled from a patient treated with checkpoint blockade. The TCR was taken from a human donor with melanoma.

The CDR3 here is CASSLGRNQPQHF. The CDR3 DNA reads as TGTGCCAGCAGCTTGGGACGGAATCAGCCCCAGCATTTT. The V and J genes are TRBV5-6 and TRBJ1-5, with D unresolved. Trimming left V 0 bases short and J 4 bases short, with 5 bases between. The germline V gene has CDR1 SGHDT and CDR2 YYEEEE. The CDR3 covers 13 residues.